This TCR delta chain was captured by sequencing in a study of human gamma delta and Vdelta1 T cells. Germline V gives CDR1 TSWWSYY, CDR2 QGS. The CDR3 is 26 amino acids. J was trimmed by 0 bases and V by 4 bases; bases with no gene match: 35. With regard to this clone: Its antigen is currently unknown. A much larger clone lies a single base off, so this may be a read error. This sample also contains other DNA sequences that code for the same CDR3.

General study findings and limits: Polyclonal Delta One T cells reportedly showed broad cytotoxic targeting of acute myeloid leukemia.

TCRdb ran CATT on the PCR reads. The table has over 10,000 delta-chain clones, around 49% seen once. Sequencing input: Vdelta1 gamma-delta T cells from blood grown in culture (DOT cells). This chain joins TRDV1 and TRDJ1, with 10 nucleotides matching TRDD3. This clonotype originated in a human donor in good health. The CDR3 coding sequence is TGTGCTCTTGGGGTCGACCGCTTCCCACGTGGGTTGGGGGATACTCAGTATCTTCAGTACACCGATAAACTCATCTTT. Protein: CALGVDRFPRGLGDTQYLQYTDKLIF.